A single sample is the source of the 12 T cell receptor beta chains below, sequenced in a study of CD8 T cells in ankylosing spondylitis (dated by TCRdb to about 2017). Preparation of the library involved 5' RACE. The data were produced on an Illumina HiSeq 2500. The public reads were quality trimmed at Q25 with fastp and then assembled into clones with MiXCR by TCRdb, keeping productive beta chains. Each CDR3 protein gets just one entry, which takes the most common genes and DNA from the rows behind it. The sample contains about 39,000 distinct CDR3 sequences, under 13% of them found a single time. The ten largest clones take up about a sixth of the sample. Sequenced material: blood, either unsorted or a sorted T cell fraction (not recorded which). Receptors originate from a male donor with ankylosing spondylitis or in good health (not recorded which).

Many counts were recorded for this clonotype. This chain joins TRBV6-1 and TRBJ2-7; 13 positions agree with TRBD2. Germline CDR1 MNHNS, CDR2 SASEGT. Trimming removed 4 bases from V and 6 bases from J; junction bases left unmatched: 3. The CDR3 runs 14 residues. The CDR3 DNA reads TGTGCCAGCAGTGTGGGACTAGCGGGATTCGAGCAGTACTTC. It is translated as CASSVGLAGFEQYF.

This clonotype came up many times. This chain uses TRBV5-1 with TRBJ1-5, with a possible D match to TRBD1 (6 bases). The length of the CDR3 is 16 residues. Germline assignment: CDR1 SGHRS and CDR2 YFSETQ. V dropped 1 base and J dropped 0 bases, with 11 bases sitting between them. This CDR3 reads CASSLFPGASNQPQHF. Here the CDR3 DNA reads TGCGCCAGCAGCTTGTTCCCGGGGGCTAGCAATCAGCCCCAGCATTTT. Drawing the rest from reference TRBV5-1 and TRBJ1-5, the complete variable domain is KAGVTQTPRYLIKTRGQQVTLSCSPISGHRSVSWYQQTPGQGLQFLFEYFSETQRNKGNFPGRFSGRQFSNSRSEMNVSTLELGDSALYLCASSLFPGASNQPQHFGDGTRLSIL.

This clonotype showed up many times. The V and J genes are TRBV12-3 or TRBV12-4 and TRBJ2-1; 7 bases agree with TRBD2. After removal of 0 bases from V and 9 bases from J, the junction contained 8 bases not matched to a gene. This CDR3 is built from 15 residues. CDR3 DNA sequence: TGTGCCAGCAGTTTAGCTAGCGGGTATGTGATTGAGCAGTTCTTC. Residues: CASSLASGYVIEQFF.

This clonotype has a count of ten or more. The V and J genes are TRBV29-1 and TRBJ2-7; tentatively, D is TRBD2 (6 bases). The CDR3 sequence is 11 residues long. Germline values: CDR1 SQVTM, CDR2 ANQGSEA. Trimming took 4 bases from V and 6 from J, leaving 10 bases between them. The CDR3 loop reads CSVGEGGEQYF. In DNA, the CDR3 is TGCAGCGTTGGAGAGGGAGGCGAGCAGTACTTC.

This chain uses TRBV18 with TRBJ2-1, with D possibly TRBD2 on 6 matching bases. CDR1 is KGHSH and CDR2 is LQKENI in the germline V gene. The CDR3 is 15 residues long. V was shortened by 7 bases and J by 3 bases, with 16 bases between the two germline ends. CDR3 coding DNA: TGTGCCAGCTGTCCCTTGGGACTTAACTACAATGAGCAGTTCTTC. Its protein is CASCPLGLNYNEQFF. Together with reference TRBV18 and TRBJ2-1, the CDR3 gives the full variable domain: NAGVMQNPRHLVRRRGQEARLRCSPMKGHSHVYWYRQLPEEGLKFMVYLQKENIIDESGMPKERFSAEFPKEGPSILRIQQVVRGDSAAYFCASCPLGLNYNEQFFGPGTRLTVL.

This clonotype was observed a handful of times. V gene TRBV4-1 combines with J gene TRBJ1-1, with a tentative D call TRBD1 (5 bases). Germline loops: CDR1 MGHRA, CDR2 YSYEKL. The CDR3 consists of 15 residues. Trimming took off 4 bases at V and 0 bases at J, with 12 bases between the two ends. DNA for the CDR3: TGCGCCAGCAGCCTTTGGGGCAGCCTGAACACTGAAGCTTTCTTT. This encodes CASSLWGSLNTEAFF.

This clonotype was counted many times. This rearrangement joins TRBV7-2 to TRBJ2-1; weak D call: TRBD2 (5 bases). From germline, CDR1 is SGHTA and CDR2 FQGNSA. Trimming took off 5 bases at V and 9 bases at J, with 17 bases between the two ends. CDR3 length equals 14 residues. CDR3 sequence: CASSRRTPGGEQFF. The CDR3 DNA follows: TGTGCCAGCAGCCGACGGACTCCAGGAGGTGAGCAGTTCTTC.

The V gene is TRBV6-2 or TRBV6-3, the J gene TRBJ2-2; 8 bases agree with TRBD2. The CDR3 is 15 amino acids. CDR1 and CDR2 (germline): MNHEY, SVGEGT. Unmatched junction bases numbered 9, after V lost 6 bases and J lost 6 bases. This CDR3 reads CASRRGAGAAGELFF. The CDR3, as DNA: TGTGCCAGCAGGAGGGGAGCGGGAGCGGCCGGGGAGCTGTTTTTT.

This clonotype was seen a handful of times. The V gene is TRBV20-1, the J gene TRBJ2-7, with 13 bases lining up with TRBD2. This CDR3 region has 19 residues. CDR1 and CDR2 from the germline V gene are DFQATT and SNEGSKA (reference sequence). V lost 0 bases to trimming and J lost 3 bases; unmatched junction nucleotides: 14. CDR3 coding DNA: TGCAGTGCTAGAGAGCCCGGACTAGCGGGAGTTTTGGGGGTCTACGAGCAGTACTTC. Its translation: CSAREPGLAGVLGVYEQYF.

This clonotype was observed many times. The chain recombines TRBV27 with TRBJ1-5; a weak D match, TRBD1 (6 bases). Germline assignment: CDR1 MNHEY and CDR2 SMNVEV (reference sequence). The CDR3 covers 14 residues. V lost 5 bases to trimming and J lost 2 bases, with 10 bases between them. In nucleotides, the CDR3 is TGTGCCAGCAGTAATCCAGGGGGCAATCAGCCCCAGCATTTT. Translation: CASSNPGGNQPQHF.

Ten or more counts support this clonotype. This chain uses TRBV29-1 with TRBJ2-7; D remains ambiguous. CDR1 is SQVTM, CDR2 ANQGSEA, per germline. CDR3 length: 11 amino acids. The V end was cut by 2 bases, the J end by 3 bases, with 5 bases between. The CDR3 sequence is CSVENDYEQYF. The CDR3 nucleotides read TGCAGCGTTGAAAACGACTACGAGCAGTACTTC.

This clonotype was detected a few times. The rearrangement links TRBV7-2 to TRBJ2-7; D is uncertain. Germline CDR1 is SGHTA and CDR2 is FQGNSA. CDR3 length: 13 amino acids. V lost 5 bases and J 2 bases, leaving 10 bases between the germline ends. The DNA for the CDR3 is TGTGCCAGCAGCACCCCCCGGACCTACGAGCAGTACTTC. It translates to CASSTPRTYEQYF.